Listed below are T cell receptor beta chains from one sample, sequenced in a study of T-cell reconstitution after alpha-beta-depleted transplantation in children. TCRdb re-derived calls from the PCR reads in MiXCR, one entry per CDR3 protein. The sample consists of fewer than 400,000 distinct CDR3 sequences, around 25% of them appearing once. Here the sequenced sample was PBMCs, mostly from graft donor cells, taken 180 days after TCRalphabeta/CD19-depleted stem cell transplant. These receptors were taken from a male patient younger than 18 who had a stem cell transplant for acute lymphoblastic leukemia, so the T cells may come from the graft donor. The CDR3 runs from the conserved cysteine through the conserved F or W. Each record gives: clone size, V gene, D gene, J gene, CDR3 protein, CDR3 DNA. D genes are given only for firm matches. Clone size is not always given. Where it is, it says once, few, many or a class for expanded clones.

few,TRBV29-1,NA,TRBJ2-7,CSVGKSTYEQYF,TGCAGCGTCGGGAAGTCGACCTACGAGCAGTACTTC
NA,TRBV4-2,NA,TRBJ1-3,CASSPVGLGFTGNTIYF,TGTGCCAGCAGCCCGGTGGGCCTGGGGTTTACTGGAAACACCATATATTTT
few,TRBV15,NA,TRBJ2-5,CATSRADSQETQYF,TGTGCCACCAGCAGAGCCGACAGTCAAGAGACCCAGTACTTC
NA,TRBV20-1,NA,TRBJ1-3,CSALGPGGNTIYF,TGCAGTGCCTTAGGTCCGGGAGGAAACACCATATATTTT
NA,TRBV10-3,NA,TRBJ2-1,CAISESLGSEQFF,TGTGCCATCAGTGAGAGCCTAGGGAGTGAGCAGTTCTTC
few,TRBV24-1,NA,TRBJ1-5,CATAPVGRQPQHF,TGTGCCACCGCCCCAGTCGGGCGTCAGCCCCAGCATTTT
NA,TRBV20-1,NA,TRBJ1-5,CSARGRGGQPQHF,TGCAGTGCTAGAGGAAGGGGCGGGCAGCCCCAGCATTTT
few,TRBV7-3,NA,TRBJ1-1,CASSLTETEDTEAFF,TGTGCCAGCAGCTTAACGGAAACCGAGGACACTGAAGCTTTCTTT
NA,TRBV5-1,TRBD2,TRBJ2-1,CASSPGTSTYNEQFF,TGCGCCAGCAGCCCTGGGACTAGCACCTACAATGAGCAGTTCTTC
NA,TRBV7-9,NA,TRBJ2-7,CASSLIGVWGYEQYF,TGTGCCAGCAGCTTAATTGGTGTGTGGGGCTACGAGCAGTACTTC
NA,TRBV5-6,TRBD1,TRBJ1-5,CASSFNRGWGQPQHF,TGTGCCAGCAGCTTCAACAGGGGTTGGGGACAGCCCCAGCATTTT
few,TRBV7-9,NA,TRBJ1-6,CASSLGGNSPLHF,TGTGCCAGCAGCTTAGGGGGAAATTCACCCCTCCACTTT
few,TRBV10-3,TRBD2,TRBJ2-1,CAISARLAGGRSYNEQFF,TGTGCCATCAGCGCCCGACTAGCGGGAGGCCGCTCCTACAATGAGCAGTTCTTC
few,TRBV5-1,NA,TRBJ2-7,CASSLRPLREEGGYEQYF,TGCGCCAGCAGCTTGAGACCACTCAGGGAAGAAGGTGGCTACGAGCAGTACTTC
NA,TRBV7-8,TRBD1,TRBJ2-5,CASSLIPTGAQETQYF,TGTGCCAGCAGCCTGATACCTACAGGGGCCCAAGAGACCCAGTACTTC
few,TRBV29-1,NA,TRBJ2-1,CSVARQSTEQFF,TGCAGCGTAGCGAGACAGTCAACGGAGCAGTTCTTC
NA,TRBV7-7,NA,TRBJ2-2,CASSPGPRDTGELFF,TGTGCCAGCAGCCCTGGCCCTCGAGACACCGGGGAGCTGTTTTTT
NA,TRBV11-2,NA,TRBJ2-2,CASSLGIRDGAGELFF,TGTGCCAGCAGCTTGGGGATAAGGGACGGGGCCGGGGAGCTGTTTTTT
NA,TRBV15,NA,TRBJ2-3,CATSRPGRGTDTQYF,TGTGCCACCAGCCGCCCCGGCAGGGGCACAGATACGCAGTATTTT
few,TRBV7-9,NA,TRBJ2-1,CASSLTTRGRNEQFF,TGTGCCAGCAGCTTGACTACTAGGGGCAGAAATGAGCAGTTCTTC
few,TRBV5-1,NA,TRBJ2-2,CASSLVSGLNTGELFF,TGCGCCAGCAGCTTGGTTTCGGGATTGAACACCGGGGAGCTGTTTTTT
many,TRBV6-5,NA,TRBJ2-7,CASSYLGEEYEQYF,TGTGCCAGCAGTTACTTGGGAGAGGAGTACGAGCAGTACTTC
NA,TRBV6-5,NA,TRBJ1-2,CASSYAGQYGYTF,TGTGCCAGCAGTTACGCTGGCCAATATGGCTACACCTTC
many,TRBV5-5,NA,TRBJ2-7,CASSLTSAVPYEQYF,TGTGCCAGCAGCTTGACATCAGCGGTCCCTTACGAGCAGTACTTC
NA,TRBV7-9,NA,TRBJ1-1,CASSSAGTNTEAFF,TGTGCCAGCAGCTCTGCAGGGACGAACACTGAAGCTTTCTTT
NA,TRBV20-1,NA,TRBJ2-5,CSATEPSRPGETQYF,TGCAGTGCCACTGAACCTAGCCGGCCGGGTGAGACCCAGTACTTC
NA,TRBV7-6,TRBD2,TRBJ2-7,CASSLAVSGSSYEQYF,TGTGCCAGCAGCTTAGCTGTTAGCGGGAGCTCCTACGAGCAGTACTTC
few,TRBV9,NA,TRBJ2-5,CASSTRPGLGGETQYF,TGTGCCAGCAGCACGCGACCCGGACTGGGGGGAGAGACCCAGTACTTC
few,TRBV5-5,NA,TRBJ1-5,CASSLWASGSQPQHF,TGTGCCAGCAGCTTGTGGGCATCAGGTAGTCAGCCCCAGCATTTT
NA,TRBV9,NA,TRBJ1-6,CASSPGTVLSSYNSPLHF,TGTGCCAGCAGCCCCGGGACGGTTCTTTCCTCCTATAATTCACCCCTCCACTTT
few,TRBV9,TRBD2,TRBJ2-2,CASSVLSGIDGELFF,TGTGCCAGCAGCGTTCTTAGCGGGATTGACGGGGAGCTGTTTTTT
NA,TRBV7-9,TRBD2,TRBJ2-1,CASSAGSSYNEQFF,TGTGCCAGCTCAGCGGGGAGCTCCTACAATGAGCAGTTCTTC
NA,TRBV9,NA,TRBJ2-7,CASSVNFYEQYF,TGTGCCAGCAGCGTAAACTTCTACGAGCAGTACTTC
many,TRBV5-1,TRBD2,TRBJ2-7,CASSISGRAEQYF,TGCGCCAGCAGCATTAGCGGGAGGGCCGAGCAGTACTTC
NA,TRBV29-1,NA,TRBJ1-2,CSVEDRAMRNYGYTF,TGCAGCGTTGAAGACAGGGCGATGCGTAACTATGGCTACACCTTC
few,TRBV24-1,NA,TRBJ2-5,CATSDPAWSKETQYF,TGTGCCACCAGTGATCCCGCATGGTCAAAAGAGACCCAGTACTTC
NA,TRBV20-1,NA,TRBJ2-5,CSARASGPYVQETQYF,TGCAGTGCTAGGGCCTCGGGTCCCTACGTACAAGAGACCCAGTACTTC
few,TRBV4-1,NA,TRBJ2-6,CASSPYSGANVLTF,TGCGCCAGCAGCCCCTACTCTGGGGCCAACGTCCTGACTTTC
few,TRBV4-1,NA,TRBJ1-5,CASSQDPPTLGAEPQHF,TGCGCCAGCAGCCAAGATCCACCGACATTGGGGGCAGAACCCCAGCATTTT
many,TRBV5-1,TRBD1,TRBJ1-1,CASSRRTGRTEAFF,TGCGCCAGCAGCCGTCGGACAGGGCGGACTGAAGCTTTCTTT
NA,TRBV29-1,TRBD1,TRBJ1-1,CSVGQGLVAFF,TGCAGCGTCGGACAGGGACTGGTAGCTTTCTTT
NA,TRBV21-1,NA,TRBJ1-5,CASSKESGGEGNQPQHF,TGTGCCAGCAGCAAAGAATCAGGGGGCGAGGGCAATCAGCCCCAGCATTTT
few,TRBV15,NA,TRBJ2-5,CATSREWGGAQGRETQYF,TGTGCCACCAGCAGAGAGTGGGGTGGGGCCCAGGGACGGGAGACCCAGTACTTC
NA,TRBV4-1,TRBD2,TRBJ2-5,CASSQGPRLALQETQYF,TGCGCCAGCAGCCAAGGGCCGCGACTAGCGCTACAAGAGACCCAGTACTTC
NA,TRBV5-5,NA,TRBJ1-2,CASSSLTPFYGYTF,TGTGCCAGCAGCTCACTAACCCCCTTCTATGGCTACACCTTC
NA,TRBV5-1,NA,TRBJ2-5,CASSVMTVGKETQYF,TGCGCCAGCAGCGTAATGACGGTAGGGAAGGAGACCCAGTACTTC
NA,TRBV5-1,NA,TRBJ1-1,CASSLGGPRSTEAFF,TGCGCCAGCAGCTTGGGGGGCCCCAGGAGTACTGAAGCTTTCTTT
NA,TRBV6-5,NA,TRBJ1-1,CASSYSSGSTEAFF,TGTGCCAGCAGTTATTCTTCGGGTTCCACTGAAGCTTTCTTT
few,TRBV5-1,TRBD1,TRBJ2-3,CASSYKQGATDTQYF,TGCGCCAGCAGCTATAAACAGGGGGCGACAGATACGCAGTATTTT
NA,TRBV25-1,NA,TRBJ2-5,CASTPYRWDGGETQYF,TGTGCCAGCACCCCGTATAGGTGGGACGGCGGCGAGACCCAGTACTTC
NA,TRBV20-1,TRBD2,TRBJ2-3,CSARDPTVAGAGTDTQYF,TGCAGTGCTAGAGATCCAACGGTAGCGGGAGCTGGCACAGATACGCAGTATTTT
few,TRBV27,TRBD1,TRBJ2-1,CASSPPTGVLDEQFF,TGTGCCAGCAGTCCCCCGACAGGGGTCCTCGATGAGCAGTTCTTC
NA,TRBV7-9,NA,TRBJ1-1,CASRKPTGQLNTEAFF,TGTGCCAGCAGGAAACCAACGGGGCAGCTGAACACTGAAGCTTTCTTT